This is a list of T cell receptor beta chains from one sample in a study of pediatric ulcerative colitis. Only in-frame clones appear in the TCRdb table, and some are missing; sequencing was by immunoSEQ multiplex PCR. In the table there are about 17,000 clones, just under 75% of which are singletons. Source material: gut tissue. The receptors shown here come from a girl aged 5-17 years with moderate ulcerative colitis. Each CDR3 is given with its conserved first and last residue. A D gene is named only where the DNA matches it firmly. Only some rows state a clone size, as once, few, many or a class for expanded clones.

-	TRBJ2-3	-	TRBV5-1	CASSRTESTDTQYF	TGCGCCAGCAGTAGGACAGAGTCCACAGATACGCAGTATTTT
-	TRBJ1-5	-	TRBV21-1	CASSSRGQPQHF	TGTGCCAGCAGCTCCCGGGGTCAGCCCCAGCATTTT
-	TRBJ1-5	-	TRBV7-6	CASSPITGSYSNQPQHF	TGTGCCAGCAGCCCTATAACAGGCAGCTATAGCAATCAGCCCCAGCATTTT
-	TRBJ1-2	-	TRBV5-6	CASSLATGVGYTF	TGTGCCAGCAGCTTGGCCACGGGGGTCGGCTACACCTTC
-	TRBJ2-2	TRBD1	TRBV18	CASSPGQVTNTGELFF	TGTGCCAGCTCACCGGGACAGGTTACGAACACCGGGGAGCTGTTTTTT
-	TRBJ2-5	-	TRBV5-6	CASSPNNQETQYF	TGTGCCAGCAGCCCGAATAACCAAGAGACCCAGTACTTC
few	TRBJ1-1	-	TRBV11-3	CASSKSPKAPNTEAFF	TGTGCCAGCAGCAAAAGCCCAAAGGCCCCCAACACTGAAGCTTTCTTT
-	TRBJ1-2	-	TRBV29-1	CSVEGRGLNYGYTF	TGCAGCGTTGAGGGGAGAGGGCTTAACTATGGCTACACCTTC
-	TRBJ2-3	-	TRBV9	CASSVAGTFRPDTQYF	TGTGCCAGCAGCGTGGCCGGGACTTTCCGGCCAGATACGCAGTATTTT
-	TRBJ2-2	-	TRBV18	CASSLPGAGELFF	TGTGCCAGCTCACTACCGGGGGCCGGGGAGCTGTTTTTT
once	TRBJ1-4	-	TRBV7-8	CASSLVLGKLFF	TGTGCCAGCAGCTTAGTACTAGGAAAACTGTTTTTT
-	TRBJ2-2	-	TRBV18	CASSPLSLANTGELFF	TGTGCCAGCTCACCACTCTCGTTGGCGAACACCGGGGAGCTGTTTTTT
-	TRBJ2-3	TRBD2	TRBV5-4	CASSFRLAVNTDTQYF	TGTGCCAGCAGCTTCCGACTAGCTGTCAACACAGATACGCAGTATTTT
-	TRBJ1-3	-	TRBV2	CASSPQISGNTIYF	TGTGCCAGCAGTCCGCAGATCTCTGGAAACACCATATATTTT
once	TRBJ2-1	TRBD2	TRBV5-1	CASSLRSGGPSSYNEQFF	TGCGCCAGCAGCTTGCGTAGCGGGGGCCCTAGCTCCTACAATGAGCAGTTCTTC
few	TRBJ2-7	TRBD2	TRBV7-2	CASRYQRGYEQYF	TGTGCCAGCAGATACCAGCGGGGCTACGAGCAGTACTTC
-	TRBJ2-3	-	TRBV2	CASSEQARADTQYF	TGTGCCAGCAGTGAACAGGCTAGGGCAGATACGCAGTATTTT